A single sample is the source of the 10 T cell receptor beta chains below, sequenced in a study of OX40 agonist ivuxolimab in advanced cancers. To prepare the library, the immunoSEQ multiplex PCR assay was applied. In TCRdb, the immuneACCESS table is reduced to in-frame sequences with V and J assigned. These tables do not hold every clone; where another copy was compared, an unresolved V gene accounts for under half, and the others remain unexplained. Here the sample has 79,000 or so clones; 75% to 95% occur a single time. The top ten clonotypes cover under 2% of the sample. Sample: CD4+ or CD8+ T cells sorted from blood, taken in a trial of the OX40 agonist ivuxolimab. All receptors derive from an adult with an advanced solid tumor such as melanoma, head and neck, liver or kidney cancer.

The genes are TRBV5-1 and TRBJ2-7; 8 bases fit TRBD1. The trim removed 5 bases at V and 1 base at J, leaving 8 bases unmatched. Germline V gene sequence: CDR1 SGHRS, CDR2 YFSETQ. This CDR3 comprises 15 residues. CDR3 DNA sequence: TGCGCCAGCAGTTTCCGACAGGGGAATTCCTACGAGCAGTACTTC. Translated, it gives CASSFRQGNSYEQYF.

The V and J genes are TRBV9 and TRBJ1-5; D call uncertain. Trimming left V 0 bases short and J 6 bases short, with 13 bases between. Germline V gene lookup returns CDR1 SGDLS and CDR2 YYNGEE. The CDR3 is 15 residues long. The CDR3 reads CASSVGVLASQPQHF. DNA of the CDR3: TGTGCCAGCAGCGTAGGGGTCCTGGCGAGTCAGCCCCAGCATTTT.

In its sample, this clone was seen once. Other nucleotide sequences in the sample specify the same CDR3. The chain joins TRBV9 to TRBJ2-2; D not certain. V was cut by 0 bases and J by 1 base, with 4 bases left in between. The germline CDR1 and CDR2 sequences are SGDLS and YYNGEE. The CDR3 extends over 14 amino acids. The CDR3 coding sequence is TGTGCCAGCAGCGTAGGAGGGAACACCGGGGAGCTGTTTTTT. This sequence encodes CASSVGGNTGELFF.

This clone was detected a few times. The chain joins TRBV7-2 to TRBJ2-7; D call uncertain. This CDR3 is built from 13 residues. Trimming took 1 base from V and 2 from J, leaving 6 bases between them. CDR1 is SGHTA and CDR2 is FQGNSA in the germline V gene. This chain's CDR3 is CASSLEIAYEQYF. The DNA of the CDR3 is TGTGCCAGCAGCTTAGAAATAGCCTACGAGCAGTACTTC.

The gene calls are TRBV18 and TRBJ2-5, with 7 bases lining up with TRBD1. There are 14 residues in the CDR3. Germline-derived CDR1 and CDR2 are KGHSH and LQKENI. V lost 3 bases and J lost 5; bases outside the gene matches: 6. CDR3 in amino acids: CASSPGQQEETQYF. CDR3 DNA: TGTGCCAGCTCACCGGGACAGCAGGAGGAGACCCAGTACTTC.

This clone was counted only a few times. The gene calls are TRBV6-6 and TRBJ2-7; 8 nucleotides line up with TRBD1. This CDR3 is built from 13 residues. Germline V gene lookup returns CDR1 MNHNY and CDR2 SVGAGI (reference sequence). V shed 6 bases, J shed 5 bases, and the junction held 6 bases outside the gene matches. This CDR3 is CASSGQGGNEQYF. CDR3 DNA sequence: TGTGCCAGCAGCGGACAGGGTGGGAACGAGCAGTACTTC.

V is TRBV2 and J is TRBJ1-5; D is uncertain. The germline V gene has CDR1 SNHLY and CDR2 FYNNEI. The V and J ends lost 4 bases and 4 bases respectively, with 8 bases between them. This CDR3 contains 13 residues. The CDR3 reads CASSGQKNQPQHF. For the CDR3, the DNA is TGTGCCAGCAGTGGGCAAAAGAATCAGCCCCAGCATTTT.

The chain carries TRBV10-3 and TRBJ1-2; a weak D match, TRBD1 (5 bases). V lost 2 bases and J 2 bases, leaving 9 bases between the germline ends. The CDR3 sequence is 14 residues long. CDR1 is ENHRY and CDR2 is SYGVKD in the germline V gene. The CDR3 protein is CAISEQAGNYGYTF. CDR3 sequence (DNA): TGTGCCATCAGTGAGCAGGCAGGGAACTATGGCTACACCTTC.

The V and J genes are TRBV5-4 and TRBJ1-1; D gene ambiguous. Germline CDR1 and CDR2: SGHNT and YYREEE (reference sequence). The CDR3 covers 13 residues. The ends were cut back, 0 bases at V and 1 base at J, with 4 bases in the middle. The CDR3 DNA reads as TGTGCCAGCAGCTTGGGGGAGAACACTGAAGCTTTCTTT. Protein sequence: CASSLGENTEAFF. Based on the CDR3 plus reference TRBV5-4 and TRBJ1-1, the full variable domain is ETGVTQSPTHLIKTRGQQVTLRCSSQSGHNTVSWYQQALGQGPQFIFQYYREEENGRGNFPPRFSGLQFPNYSSELNVNALELDDSALYLCASSLGENTEAFFGQGTRLTVV.

The chain links TRBV9 to TRBJ2-3; D ambiguous. Germline CDR1 is SGDLS and CDR2 is YYNGEE. V shed 1 base and J shed 0 bases, with 9 bases lying between them. The CDR3 has 15 residues. The CDR3 region has the DNA TGTGCCAGCAGCGTAAGTCCTCTTAGCACAGATACGCAGTATTTT. It yields the protein CASSVSPLSTDTQYF.